The rows below give T cell receptor beta chains drawn from one sample of a study of blood T cell repertoires in COVID-19. Produced via immunoSEQ multiplex PCR; TCRdb's table is partial and in-frame only. The sample records roughly 100,000 clones, around nine tenths being singletons. Sequencing was done on a sample of peripheral blood. Source of these receptors: a middle-aged man in a cohort sampled during active COVID-19. Each CDR3 is given with its conserved first and last residue. The D gene is left open where the match is weak.

V,J,D,CDR3,DNA
TRBV29-1,TRBJ2-5,TRBD2,CSAPLAGGQETQYF,TGCAGCGCCCCCTTAGCGGGGGGACAAGAGACCCAGTACTTC
TRBV6-6,TRBJ2-7,.,CASLGGPLEEQYF,TGTGCCAGCCTCGGCGGCCCCTTAGAGGAGCAGTACTTC
TRBV6-5,TRBJ1-2,TRBD1,CASSSTGGAYYGYTF,TGTGCCAGCAGTTCGACAGGGGGCGCTTACTATGGCTACACCTTC
TRBV7-2,TRBJ2-1,TRBD2,CASSSSGTSGYNEQFF,TGTGCCAGCAGCTCATCCGGGACTAGCGGATACAATGAGCAGTTCTTC
TRBV7-8,TRBJ1-6,TRBD1,CASSPYTGGGSPLHF,TGTGCCAGCAGCCCTTATACAGGGGGGGGTTCACCCCTCCACTTT
TRBV3-1/TRBV3-2,TRBJ1-2,TRBD1,CASSQDIAQGAFYGYTF,TGTGCCAGCAGCCAAGATATTGCACAGGGGGCTTTCTATGGCTACACCTTC
TRBV10-1,TRBJ2-1,TRBD1,CASTQGQTYNEQFF,TGCGCCAGCACCCAGGGACAGACCTACAATGAGCAGTTCTTC
TRBV6-2/TRBV6-3,TRBJ1-5,TRBD1,CASSPRGRQPQHF,TGTGCCAGCAGTCCCAGGGGGCGGCAGCCCCAGCATTTT
TRBV11-3,TRBJ2-5,.,CASSLGGGGERETQYF,TGTGCCAGCAGCTTAGGTGGGGGGGGCGAAAGAGAGACCCAGTACTTC
TRBV7-9,TRBJ2-1,.,CASSLVQYGEQFF,TGTGCCAGCAGCTTAGTCCAGTATGGTGAGCAGTTCTTC
TRBV14,TRBJ2-1,.,CASSQVFEQFF,TGTGCCAGCAGCCAAGTATTCGAGCAGTTCTTC
TRBV7-8,TRBJ2-7,TRBD1,CASSPRGREQYF,TGTGCCAGCAGCCCCAGGGGGCGGGAGCAGTACTTC
TRBV18,TRBJ1-6,.,CASSPYGVSGSSSYNSPLHF,TGTGCCAGCTCACCATACGGGGTTTCGGGCTCGAGCTCCTATAATTCACCCCTCCACTTT
TRBV2,TRBJ1-1,.,CASSKQGGTEAFF,TGTGCCAGCAGTAAACAGGGTGGCACTGAAGCTTTCTTT